The 30 T cell receptor beta chains listed next were all sequenced from one sample in a study of sequential checkpoint blockade in melanoma. The repertoire was sequenced with immunoSEQ multiplex PCR; TCRdb's copy has only in-frame clones and lacks some. The sample includes around 2,500 clones, roughly a fifth seen only once; the top ten take 15% to 20%. The treatment: randomized to nivolumab then ipilimumab (arm A) or the reverse (arm B). The source was tumor tissue (inferred from file names), collected from a patient given nivolumab and ipilimumab in sequence. The receptor set was obtained from a human donor with melanoma.

This clone counts as medium-sized. The chain couples TRBV11-3 to TRBJ2-1; TRBD2 agrees at 9 bases. Trimming cost V 5 bases and J 3 bases; bases outside gene matches: 5. Germline CDR1 reads SGHNT; CDR2 reads YENEEA. CDR3 length equals 15 residues. In DNA, the CDR3 is TGTGCCAGCAGCAAAACTAGCGGGTTCTACAATGAGCAGTTCTTC. It codes for CASSKTSGFYNEQFF.

V is TRBV9 and J is TRBJ2-3; TRBD2 matches at 9 bases. J lost 6 bases, V lost 5 bases, and 7 bases had no gene match. CDR3 length equals 14 residues. Germline V gives CDR1 SGDLS, CDR2 YYNGEE. Written as DNA, the CDR3 is TGTGCCAGCAGTGAATGGACTAGCGCGGATACGCAGTATTTT. This gives the protein CASSEWTSADTQYF.

This clone was counted many times. This rearrangement joins TRBV11-3 to TRBJ1-5; D might be TRBD1 (5 bases). Germline assignment: CDR1 SGHNT and CDR2 YENEEA. V was cut by 5 bases and J by 1 base, with 9 bases left in between. The CDR3 consists of 14 residues. CDR3 nucleotides: TGTGCCAGCAGCAAAAGGGACAGCAATCAGCCCCAGCATTTT. Translation gives CASSKRDSNQPQHF.

This clone was counted only a few times. The CDR3 DNA sequence: TGTGCCAGCCGCAAAAGTGGGTTTGGCTACACCTTC. Translating gives CASRKSGFGYTF. This chain uses TRBV12-5 with TRBJ1-2; no clear D. This CDR3 is 12 amino acids long. Germline V gives CDR1 LGHNT, CDR2 FRNRAP. The full variable domain, completed using reference TRBV12-5 and TRBJ1-2, is DARVTQTPRHKVTEMGQEVTMRCQPILGHNTVFWYRQTMMQGLELLAYFRNRAPLDDSGMPKDRFSAEMPDATLATLKIQPSEPRDSAVYFCASRKSGFGYTFGSGTRLTVV.

The rearrangement links TRBV6-8 to TRBJ1-2, with no clear D. V dropped 2 bases and J dropped 5 bases, with 9 bases sitting between them. The germline CDR1 and CDR2 sequences are MNHGY and SAAAGT. This CDR3 has 13 residues. This CDR3 reads CASSYENSYGYTF. In DNA, the CDR3 is TGTGCCAGCAGTTACGAGAATTCTTATGGCTACACCTTC.

This clone ranks as medium-sized. The J gene is TRBJ2-5, the V gene TRBV11-3, with a possible D match to TRBD2 (6 bases). The CDR3 sequence is 15 residues long. The V and J ends lost 2 bases and 5 bases respectively, with 15 bases between them. The germline V gene has CDR1 SGHNT and CDR2 YENEEA. The DNA for the CDR3 is TGTGCCAGCAGCTTAAGGGTCGGGAGAGTTGAGACCCAGTACTTC. Amino acid sequence: CASSLRVGRVETQYF.

A few counts support this clone. V usage is TRBV28 and J usage is TRBJ2-1; D ambiguous. There are 13 residues in the CDR3. V dropped 5 bases and J dropped 2 bases, with 7 bases sitting between them. CDR1 is MDHEN and CDR2 is SYDVKM in the germline V gene. CDR3 DNA: TGTGCCAGCAGTCCTCAAACCTACAATGAGCAGTTCTTC. The encoded protein is CASSPQTYNEQFF.

The chain links TRBV28 to TRBJ1-1, with D uncertain. The CDR3 spans 14 residues. V gave up 5 bases and J gave up 4 bases, with 14 bases separating them. CDR1 MDHEN and CDR2 SYDVKM come from the germline V gene. CDR3: CASSPGLYSTEAFF. The CDR3 nucleotides read TGTGCCAGCAGTCCCGGGTTGTATAGCACTGAAGCTTTCTTT.

This clone is labeled medium-sized. V is TRBV11-3 and J is TRBJ1-4; 8 bases are shared with TRBD1. The CDR3 sequence is 16 residues long. With V trimmed by 5 bases and J by 6 bases, 11 bases remained unmatched. Germline values: CDR1 SGHNT, CDR2 YENEEA. The DNA for the CDR3 is TGTGCCAGCAGCGACCAAACAGGGGGTTTGGATGAAAAACTGTTTTTT. Translated, it gives CASSDQTGGLDEKLFF.

This clone was seen more than once but under ten times. The gene calls are TRBV30 and TRBJ2-2; the match to TRBD1 covers 11 bases. This CDR3 is built from 16 residues. Germline V CDR1 and CDR2: GTSNPN, SVGIG (reference sequence). Trimming took 5 bases from V and 2 from J; bases not matched to a gene: 7. The CDR3 is CAWVPGQGVNTGELFF. The CDR3 DNA reads as TGTGCCTGGGTGCCGGGACAGGGGGTTAACACCGGGGAGCTGTTTTTT.

This chain joins TRBV11-3 and TRBJ1-1; D is possibly TRBD1 (5 bases). This CDR3 spans 14 amino acids. The V end lost 3 bases, the J end lost 4 bases, and 12 bases lay between the germline ends. Germline V gives CDR1 SGHNT, CDR2 YENEEA. The CDR3 spells CASSLGGEGTEAFF. In DNA form, the CDR3 reads TGTGCCAGCAGCTTGGGGGGAGAGGGCACTGAAGCTTTCTTT.

There are a few counts of this clone. The V and J genes are TRBV28 and TRBJ2-7, with D possibly matching TRBD2 (5 bases). The CDR3 spans 13 residues. The germline V gene has CDR1 MDHEN and CDR2 SYDVKM. V lost 7 bases and J 10 bases, leaving 20 bases between the germline ends. The CDR3 region is CASNLNPGRQQYF. The CDR3 DNA reads as TGTGCCAGCAACCTCAACCCTGGGAGACAACAGTACTTC. The full variable domain, with the rest looked up from reference TRBV28 and TRBJ2-7, is DVKVTQSSRYLVKRTGEKVFLECVQDMDHENMFWYRQDPGLGLRLIYFSYDVKMKEKGDIPEGYSVSREKKERFSLILESASTNQTSMYLCASNLNPGRQQYFGPGTRLTVT.

Relative to its sample, this clone is large. J is TRBJ1-1 and V is TRBV18, with D perhaps matching TRBD1 (6 bases). The CDR3 has 15 amino acids. V was cut by 5 bases and J by 1 base, with 14 bases left in between. Germline V gene lookup returns CDR1 KGHSH and CDR2 LQKENI. The CDR3 bases are TGTGCCAGCTCATCGAGGACAGCGGCGAACACTGAAGCTTTCTTT. Protein sequence: CASSSRTAANTEAFF.

Relative to its sample, this clone is medium-sized. V and J are TRBV11-3 and TRBJ2-5, with D tentatively TRBD1 (8 bases). Per germline, CDR1 SGHNT and CDR2 YENEEA. This CDR3 is 14 amino acids long. V lost 5 bases and J lost 5, with 15 bases in between. The CDR3 loop is CASSLRGREETQYF. As DNA, the CDR3 is TGTGCCAGCAGCCTCAGGGGGCGGGAGGAGACCCAGTACTTC.

The chain uses TRBV10-2 and TRBJ1-1; maybe TRBD1 (6 bases). The CDR3 is 15 residues long. Germline V gene data show CDR1 as WSHSY and CDR2 as SAAADI. The V end lost 0 bases, the J end lost 1 base, and 9 bases lay between the germline ends. The chain's CDR3 is CASSESGHQNTEAFF. The CDR3 DNA reads as TGCGCCAGCAGTGAGTCGGGACATCAGAACACTGAAGCTTTCTTT.

The chain joins TRBV19 to TRBJ2-5, with 11 bases aligning to TRBD2. The CDR3 runs to 17 residues. V was clipped by 6 bases and J by 3 bases; unmatched bases: 12. Germline V gene data show CDR1 as LNHDA and CDR2 as SQIVND (reference sequence). CDR3 in DNA: TGTGCCAGTAGCCCTGCCCCCGGGACTAGCGGCGAAGAGACCCAGTACTTC. It translates to CASSPAPGTSGEETQYF.

The chain has TRBV15 and TRBJ2-1; D unresolved. Germline V CDR1 and CDR2: LNHNV, YYDKDF (reference sequence). The CDR3 length is 15 residues. The germline V and J ends were trimmed by 5 bases and 0 bases, with 11 bases remaining between them. Here the CDR3 reads CATSLRVGSYNEQFF. The CDR3 DNA follows: TGTGCCACCAGCCTCCGGGTCGGCTCCTACAATGAGCAGTTCTTC.

This clone was found a few times. The rearrangement links TRBV10-2 to TRBJ2-2; the D gene is possibly TRBD2 (5 bases). Per the germline V gene, CDR1 is WSHSY and CDR2 is SAAADI. The CDR3 contains 13 residues. V lost 8 bases and J 5 bases, leaving 12 bases between the germline ends. CDR3 region: CASGRTETGELFF. CDR3 nucleotide sequence: TGCGCCAGCGGAAGGACTGAAACCGGGGAGCTGTTTTTT.

V is TRBV11-3 and J is TRBJ2-3, with 14 nucleotides matching TRBD2. The trim removed 5 bases at V and 2 bases at J, leaving 12 bases unmatched. Per the germline V gene, CDR1 is SGHNT and CDR2 is YENEEA. The CDR3 has 19 residues. The CDR3 region has the DNA TGTGCCAGCAGCCTACCGAGCGGGACTAGCGGGAGTTTCACAGATACGCAGTATTTT. Its translation is CASSLPSGTSGSFTDTQYF.

This clone was picked up a small number of times. This CDR3 is CASSLGHTGELFF. DNA for the CDR3: TGCGCCAGCAGCTTGGGTCACACCGGGGAGCTGTTTTTT. This rearrangement joins TRBV23-1 to TRBJ2-2, with D hard to call. TRBV23-1 is reported as an ORF; its role is uncertain. The CDR3 spans 13 residues. V was clipped by 6 bases and J by 3 bases, with 8 bases between them.

By share, this clone ranks as medium-sized. The genes are TRBV11-3 and TRBJ2-1, with TRBD1 identical over 10 bases. Unmatched junction bases numbered 11, after V lost 4 bases and J lost 5 bases. Germline-derived CDR1 and CDR2 are SGHNT and YENEEA. CDR3 size: 17 residues. The CDR3 loop reads CASSSHRGQGTHNEQFF. In DNA, the CDR3 is TGTGCCAGCAGCTCTCACCGGGGACAGGGGACTCACAATGAGCAGTTCTTC.

This clone has more than one count but fewer than ten. The CDR3 DNA sequence: TGTGCCATCTCGACAGAGAGGAGTACCTATGGCTACACCTTC. Translation gives CAISTERSTYGYTF. The chain combines TRBV6-8 with TRBJ1-2, with a possible D match to TRBD1 (5 bases). V lost 10 bases and J lost 4, with 19 bases in between. CDR3 length: 14 amino acids. CDR1 is MNHGY, CDR2 SAAAGT, per germline.

The chain recombines TRBV28 with TRBJ2-1; a possible D gene is TRBD1 (6 bases). The germline CDR1 and CDR2 sequences are MDHEN and SYDVKM. V was cut by 6 bases and J by 6 bases, with 15 bases left in between. The CDR3 is 14 residues long. In DNA form, the CDR3 reads TGTGCCAGCAGAGGACCACTGGACAGCAATGAGCAGTTCTTC. Its protein product is CASRGPLDSNEQFF.

This clone occurred a few times. This rearrangement joins TRBV9 to TRBJ2-6, with 8 bases identical to TRBD2. The V gene's germline CDR1 is SGDLS and CDR2 YYNGEE. The CDR3 totals 16 residues. After removal of 2 bases from V and 0 bases from J, the junction contained 1 base not matched to a gene. This CDR3 is CASSVSGASGANVLTF. CDR3 in DNA: TGTGCCAGCAGCGTTAGCGGGGCCTCTGGGGCCAACGTCCTGACTTTC.

Within the sample, this clone is medium-sized. The chain links TRBV11-3 to TRBJ1-1, with 7 bases identical to TRBD1. The CDR3 totals 14 residues. Unmatched junction bases numbered 8, after V lost 5 bases and J lost 5 bases. Germline loops: CDR1 SGHNT, CDR2 YENEEA. CDR3 in amino acids: CASSPGTAGTEAFF. DNA of the CDR3: TGTGCCAGCAGCCCCGGGACAGCTGGGACTGAAGCTTTCTTT.

This clone occurred many times. The V call is TRBV11-3, the J call TRBJ2-7; the match to TRBD2 covers 9 bases. Germline assignment: CDR1 SGHNT and CDR2 YENEEA. The CDR3 extends over 15 amino acids. V was pared by 4 bases and J by 4 bases, with 8 bases of the junction left unmatched. The CDR3, as DNA: TGTGCCAGCAGCTCAGGCCCGGGACTAGCTTACGAGCAGTACTTC. This sequence encodes CASSSGPGLAYEQYF.

The rearrangement links TRBV9 to TRBJ1-2; D is unresolved. This CDR3 has 15 amino acids. V lost 5 bases and J lost 0, with 14 bases in between. Germline-derived CDR1 and CDR2 are SGDLS and YYNGEE. The CDR3 DNA reads as TGTGCCAGCAGTGATCAAGTCCTAGCTAACTATGGCTACACCTTC. This codes for CASSDQVLANYGYTF.

The V and J genes are TRBV6-8 and TRBJ2-1; TRBD2 agrees at 9 bases. The germline V gene encodes CDR1 MNHGY and CDR2 SAAAGT. CDR3 length equals 16 residues. The V segment lost 6 bases and the J segment 0 bases; nucleotides outside the gene matches: 6. For the CDR3, the DNA is TGTGCCAGCAGCTTCGCGGGAGGGAACTCCTACAATGAGCAGTTCTTC. Its protein is CASSFAGGNSYNEQFF.

This clone was seen only once. The rearrangement joins TRBV5-1 to TRBJ2-1, with a possible D match to TRBD1 (5 bases). The germline V gene encodes CDR1 SGHRS and CDR2 YFSETQ. There are 14 residues in the CDR3. Between the trimmed V and J ends, which lost 4 bases and 7 bases, there was a span of 15 bases. CDR3 loop: CASSGDFAGNEQFF. The CDR3 coding sequence is TGCGCCAGCAGCGGCGATTTTGCAGGGAATGAGCAGTTCTTC.

V and J are TRBV30 and TRBJ2-1; D may match TRBD1 or TRBD2 (6 bases each). Germline V gene lookup returns CDR1 GTSNPN and CDR2 SVGIG (reference sequence). This CDR3 comprises 12 residues. Trimming left V 8 bases short and J 8 bases short, with 16 bases between. DNA of the CDR3: TGTGCCAGAGGAACCGGGGGCTATGAGCAGTTCTTC. Translation: CARGTGGYEQFF.